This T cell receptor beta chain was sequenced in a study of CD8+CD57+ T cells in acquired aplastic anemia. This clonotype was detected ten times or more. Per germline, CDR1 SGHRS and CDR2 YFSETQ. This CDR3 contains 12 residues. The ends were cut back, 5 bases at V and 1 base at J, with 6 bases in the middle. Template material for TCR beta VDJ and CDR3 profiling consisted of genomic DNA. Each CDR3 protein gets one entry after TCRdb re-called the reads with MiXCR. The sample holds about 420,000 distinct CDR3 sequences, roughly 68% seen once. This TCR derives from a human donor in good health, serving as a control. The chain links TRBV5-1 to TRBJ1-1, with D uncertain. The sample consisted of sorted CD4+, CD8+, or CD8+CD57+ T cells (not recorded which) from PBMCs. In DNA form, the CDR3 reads TGCGCCAGCAGTAACCCGAACACTGAAGCTTTCTTT. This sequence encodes CASSNPNTEAFF. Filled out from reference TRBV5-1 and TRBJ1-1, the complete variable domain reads KAGVTQTPRYLIKTRGQQVTLSCSPISGHRSVSWYQQTPGQGLQFLFEYFSETQRNKGNFPGRFSGRQFSNSRSEMNVSTLELGDSALYLCASSNPNTEAFFGQGTRLTVV.